These T cell receptor beta chains were read from a single sample in a study of T cells in Graves' hyperthyroidism and ophthalmopathy. In TCRdb, the multiplex PCR reads were re-called with MiXCR into one record per CDR3 protein. The table lists 300,000 to 450,000 distinct CDR3 sequences, more than 14% of them singletons. The sequencing sample was made of blood. The receptors stem from a woman in her twenties or thirties with Graves' ophthalmopathy. CDR3s include the opening cysteine and the closing phenylalanine or tryptophan. A D gene is named only where the DNA matches it firmly. Not every row has a clone size; where given, it reads once, few, many or a size class.

DNA: TGTGCCAGCAGCTTAGATTTCGATATGACAGATACGCAGTATTTT; CDR3: CASSLDFDMTDTQYF; J: TRBJ2-3; V: TRBV11-2; size: many; D: .; length: 15
DNA: TGTGCCAGCAGCAAAGCCCGACATGATTCACACTCTGGGGCCAACGTCCTGACTTTC; CDR3: CASSKARHDSHSGANVLTF; J: TRBJ2-6; V: TRBV6-1; size: many; D: .; length: 19
DNA: TGTGCCAGCCAGGCGGACTCGAGCTCCTACAATGAGCAGTTCTTC; CDR3: CASQADSSSYNEQFF; J: TRBJ2-1; V: TRBV27; size: many; D: .; length: 15
DNA: TGTGCCACCAGTGGGAGGCCGTTTGAGGGGAGAGATACGCAGTATTTT; CDR3: CATSGRPFEGRDTQYF; J: TRBJ2-3; V: TRBV24-1; size: many; D: .; length: 16
DNA: TGTGCCAGCAAAATTTCGGACAGGCGAGTTGCAACTAATGAAAAACTGTTTTTT; CDR3: CASKISDRRVATNEKLFF; J: TRBJ1-4; V: TRBV13; size: .; D: TRBD1; length: 18
DNA: TGTGCCAGCAGTCCACAGGGAACTGGCTACACCTTC; CDR3: CASSPQGTGYTF; J: TRBJ1-2; V: TRBV28; size: many; D: .; length: 12
DNA: TGTGCCAGCAGCCAAGTAAACAGCCTAGGAAATTGGCTGAACACTGAAGCTTTCTTT; CDR3: CASSQVNSLGNWLNTEAFF; J: TRBJ1-1; V: TRBV3-1; size: many; D: .; length: 19
DNA: TGTGCCAGCAGTAGGGGGGGCCCTAATCAGCCCCAGCATTTT; CDR3: CASSRGGPNQPQHF; J: TRBJ1-5; V: TRBV12-3/TRBV12-4; size: many; D: .; length: 14
DNA: TGCAGTGCTTCGCGATCCCCCTCCGGGACAGGGGGCCTTCAGCCCCAGCATTTT; CDR3: CSASRSPSGTGGLQPQHF; J: TRBJ1-5; V: TRBV20-1; size: few; D: TRBD1; length: 18
DNA: TGCGCCAGCAGCTCCGGACCAGCATCCGACAATGAGCAGTTCTTC; CDR3: CASSSGPASDNEQFF; J: TRBJ2-1; V: TRBV7-3; size: .; D: .; length: 15
DNA: TGTGCCAGCAGTGAGACAGGGTTGTTGAACACTGAAGCTTTCTTT; CDR3: CASSETGLLNTEAFF; J: TRBJ1-1; V: TRBV6-1; size: few; D: TRBD1; length: 15
DNA: TGTGCCGGCAGGGGCCAGGGGACAGATACGCAGTATTTT; CDR3: CAGRGQGTDTQYF; J: TRBJ2-3; V: TRBV2; size: few; D: .; length: 13
DNA: TGTGCCAGCAGCGAGGAGGGGCCAGATACGCAGTATTTT; CDR3: CASSEEGPDTQYF; J: TRBJ2-3; V: TRBV9; size: many; D: .; length: 13
DNA: TGTGCCAGCAATGACGGGGACAGGGGGATAGAGACCCAGTACTTC; CDR3: CASNDGDRGIETQYF; J: TRBJ2-5; V: TRBV12-3/TRBV12-4; size: many; D: TRBD1; length: 15
DNA: TGTGCCAGCAGCTTAGAGGCTTTGGTAGTGGAAGATACGCAGTATTTT; CDR3: CASSLEALVVEDTQYF; J: TRBJ2-3; V: TRBV7-9; size: many; D: .; length: 16
DNA: TGTGCCAGCAGTCCCATGGGGGTCTATGGCTACACCTTC; CDR3: CASSPMGVYGYTF; J: TRBJ1-2; V: TRBV27; size: many; D: .; length: 13
DNA: TGTGCCAGCAGCCCGACTAGCGGGGATCACAATGAGCAGTTCTTC; CDR3: CASSPTSGDHNEQFF; J: TRBJ2-1; V: TRBV6-4; size: many; D: TRBD2; length: 15
DNA: TGCAGCGTTGCAGGGCGGGGGGGCACAGATACGCAGTATTTT; CDR3: CSVAGRGGTDTQYF; J: TRBJ2-3; V: TRBV29-1; size: .; D: TRBD2; length: 14
DNA: TGTGCCAGCAGCTTCGGACAGGGACCCTACGAGCAGTACTTC; CDR3: CASSFGQGPYEQYF; J: TRBJ2-7; V: TRBV11-2; size: many; D: TRBD1; length: 14
DNA: TGTGCCAGCAGTTACCGTGGGCTGGGCTACGAGCAGTACTTC; CDR3: CASSYRGLGYEQYF; J: TRBJ2-7; V: TRBV6-9; size: few; D: .; length: 14
DNA: TGCAGTGCGACCGTCGACAGTTATAATTCACCCCTCCACTTT; CDR3: CSATVDSYNSPLHF; J: TRBJ1-6; V: TRBV20-1; size: few; D: .; length: 14
DNA: TGTGCCAGTAGTATTAACAGGCTAGGGTCCGGGGCCAACGTCCTGACTTTC; CDR3: CASSINRLGSGANVLTF; J: TRBJ2-6; V: TRBV19; size: .; D: .; length: 17
DNA: TGTGCCAGCAGTTTGTCGACAGGCGTAGATACGCAGTATTTT; CDR3: CASSLSTGVDTQYF; J: TRBJ2-3; V: TRBV28; size: many; D: .; length: 14
DNA: TGCAGTGCCCGGGACAGGAGGGGTCATGAGCAGTTCTTC; CDR3: CSARDRRGHEQFF; J: TRBJ2-1; V: TRBV20-1; size: many; D: TRBD1; length: 13
DNA: TGTGCCAGCAGCTTAGGGAGGGCAGGGGGCAATGGGGACACTGAAGCTTTCTTT; CDR3: CASSLGRAGGNGDTEAFF; J: TRBJ1-1; V: TRBV7-8; size: many; D: TRBD1; length: 18
DNA: TGTGCGTCGGGGCGGTTCTCCTACGAGCAGTACTTC; CDR3: CASGRFSYEQYF; J: TRBJ2-7; V: TRBV28; size: many; D: .; length: 12
DNA: TGCGCCAGCAGCCAAGATAGGGGACAAGAGACCCAGTACTTC; CDR3: CASSQDRGQETQYF; J: TRBJ2-5; V: TRBV4-1; size: .; D: .; length: 14
DNA: TGTGCCAGCAGTGGAGCTAGCGGGGGAGAGACCCAGTACTTC; CDR3: CASSGASGGETQYF; J: TRBJ2-5; V: TRBV9; size: .; D: TRBD2; length: 14
DNA: TGCGCCAGCAGCTTAAATCAGGGAACCTACAATGAGCAGTTCTTC; CDR3: CASSLNQGTYNEQFF; J: TRBJ2-1; V: TRBV5-1; size: many; D: .; length: 15
DNA: TGCGCCAGCAGCCTTGAGTTCAATGAGCAGTTCTTC; CDR3: CASSLEFNEQFF; J: TRBJ2-1; V: TRBV5-1; size: few; D: .; length: 12
DNA: TGTGCCACCAGCAGAGAACCGCAGGGGGTAGGAAACACCATATATTTT; CDR3: CATSREPQGVGNTIYF; J: TRBJ1-3; V: TRBV15; size: many; D: TRBD1; length: 16
DNA: TGTGCCACCAGCTCAACAGGACAGGGGGCCACCGGGGAGCTGTTTTTT; CDR3: CATSSTGQGATGELFF; J: TRBJ2-2; V: TRBV24-1; size: few; D: TRBD1; length: 16
DNA: TGTGCCAGCAGCCAAGAAAGGCTAGCCCCCGTTAGGTTCTTC; CDR3: CASSQERLAPVRFF; J: TRBJ2-1; V: TRBV4-2; size: few; D: .; length: 14
DNA: TGTGCCAGCAGCCCACAAGCGGGAGACACAGATACGCAGTATTTT; CDR3: CASSPQAGDTDTQYF; J: TRBJ2-3; V: TRBV7-3; size: many; D: TRBD2; length: 15
DNA: TGTGCCAGCAGCCAAGGTCGGAGCACTTCTAACACTGAAGCTTTCTTT; CDR3: CASSQGRSTSNTEAFF; J: TRBJ1-1; V: TRBV7-2; size: once; D: .; length: 16
DNA: TGCGCCAGCAGCTTGTCCCGGGGCAGTGAAAAACTGTTTTTT; CDR3: CASSLSRGSEKLFF; J: TRBJ1-4; V: TRBV5-1; size: few; D: .; length: 14
DNA: TGTGCCAGCAGCTTAGCGACGGGAAACTATGGCTACACCTTC; CDR3: CASSLATGNYGYTF; J: TRBJ1-2; V: TRBV7-2; size: many; D: .; length: 14
DNA: TGTGCCAGCAGCTTAGATTTCAAGGGGCAGTCTTCCTTC; CDR3: CASSLDFKGQSSF; J: TRBJ1-2; V: TRBV11-2; size: many; D: .; length: 13
DNA: TGCAGTGCTAGAGCCGGGCAGACTAATGAAAAACTGTTTTTT; CDR3: CSARAGQTNEKLFF; J: TRBJ1-4; V: TRBV20-1; size: many; D: .; length: 14
DNA: TGTGCCAGCAGCGTAGGTCTTAGCGGGGGGCGAATCACAGATACGCAGTATTTT; CDR3: CASSVGLSGGRITDTQYF; J: TRBJ2-3; V: TRBV2; size: many; D: TRBD2; length: 18
DNA: TGTGCCATCAGTGAGTCTACAGGGGACAATTCACCCCTCCACTTT; CDR3: CAISESTGDNSPLHF; J: TRBJ1-6; V: TRBV10-3; size: many; D: TRBD1; length: 15